This passage covers 8 T cell receptor beta chains from one sample sequenced in a study of CD8+ T cells in alopecia areata. Treatment denoted: oral pan-JAK inhibitor, 5-10 mg twice daily. Extracted RNA was reverse transcribed into cDNA, the sequencing template. Method: immunoSEQ multiplex PCR; TCRdb's copy keeps in-frame clones and lacks some. The profile shows some 170,000 clones, approximately 59% of them singletons. Sequences were derived from CD4+ T cells sorted from blood, sampled between weeks 55 and 65, from a patient treated with tofacitinib. Receptors were obtained from a human donor with alopecia areata.

The chain is built from TRBV6-5 and TRBJ1-4, with D perhaps TRBD1 (6 bases). The CDR3 contains 15 residues. The V gene lost 0 bases and the J gene lost 8 bases, with 13 bases spanning the gap. Germline assignment: CDR1 MNHEY and CDR2 SVGAGI. The CDR3 nucleotides read TGTGCCAGCAGTTACTCGGGGACATCTGGCGAAAAACTGTTTTTT. Its protein is CASSYSGTSGEKLFF.

V usage is TRBV4-2 and J usage is TRBJ1-2; D is possibly TRBD1 (5 bases). Germline CDR1 and CDR2: LGHNA and YNFKEQ. The germline V and J ends were trimmed by 0 bases and 4 bases, with 9 bases remaining between them. CDR3 length equals 14 residues. CDR3 loop: CASSQETGAYGYTF. The CDR3 bases are TGTGCCAGCAGCCAAGAAACTGGGGCCTATGGCTACACCTTC.

This chain links TRBV29-1 with TRBJ1-1; unclear D gene. V shed 6 bases and J shed 3 bases, with 5 bases lying between them. From germline, CDR1 is SQVTM and CDR2 ANQGSEA. CDR3 length equals 10 residues. The CDR3 DNA follows: TGCAGCGTCTTATACACTGAAGCTTTCTTT. Its protein product is CSVLYTEAFF.

The chain joins TRBV7-8 to TRBJ2-7, with D hard to call. The V gene lost 0 bases and the J gene lost 1 base, with 7 bases spanning the gap. The germline gives CDR1 SGHVS, CDR2 FQNEAQ. The CDR3 is made up of 14 amino acids. The CDR3 nucleotides are TGTGCCAGCAGCTTAGCTGCAGGTTCCTACGAGCAGTACTTC. It specifies CASSLAAGSYEQYF.

J is TRBJ1-2 and V is TRBV7-2, with a weak D call TRBD1 (5 bases). The CDR3 length is 16 residues. Trimming stripped 2 bases from V and 2 bases from J, with 15 bases between. From germline, CDR1 is SGHTA and CDR2 FQGNSA. Here the CDR3 DNA reads TGTGCCAGCAGCTTACCCCTGGGGCGGAAAAACTATGGCTACACCTTC. Protein: CASSLPLGRKNYGYTF. The full variable domain, with the rest looked up from reference TRBV7-2 and TRBJ1-2, is GAGVSQSPSNKVTEKGKDVELRCDPISGHTALYWYRQSLGQGLEFLIYFQGNSAPDKSGLPSDRFSAERTGGSVSTLTIQRTQQEDSAVYLCASSLPLGRKNYGYTFGSGTRLTVV.

The chain uses TRBV29-1 and TRBJ2-1; D call uncertain. The V and J ends lost 6 bases and 1 base respectively, with 19 bases between them. Germline-derived CDR1 and CDR2 are SQVTM and ANQGSEA. This CDR3 has 16 residues. CDR3 residues: CSVALPGLVSYNEQFF. The DNA of the CDR3 is TGCAGCGTCGCCCTTCCCGGGCTTGTATCCTACAATGAGCAGTTCTTC.

The chain links TRBV6-5 to TRBJ1-2; perhaps TRBD1 as D (5 bases). The CDR3 has 12 residues. CDR1 and CDR2 (germline): MNHEY, SVGAGI. Trimming removed 5 bases from V and 4 bases from J, with 8 bases in between. CDR3 nucleotide sequence: TGTGCCAGCAGTGACAGCGGCTATGGCTACACCTTC. Translating it yields CASSDSGYGYTF.

The J gene is TRBJ2-5, the V gene TRBV15; TRBD1 or TRBD2 may be the D gene (6 bases each). Germline V gene data show CDR1 as LNHNV and CDR2 as YYDKDF (reference sequence). V was trimmed by 5 bases and J by 5 bases, leaving 15 bases between them. The length of the CDR3 is 14 residues. CDR3 DNA sequence: TGTGCCACCAGCGGGGGGCCCCTCGGGGAGACCCAGTACTTC. Translated: CATSGGPLGETQYF.